The entry below gives a single T cell receptor (beta chain) sequence along with its context. The antigen remains undetermined. Second-dose timings of about 4 or about 12 weeks were pooled. Measured with immunoSEQ multiplex PCR; TCRdb has only the in-frame clones, and not every one. The sample contains about 130,000 clones, 80% to 95% of which appear only once. The record originates from a study of T cell responses to AZD1222 COVID-19 vaccine. Study-wide results and limits: Spike-spanning, vaccine-associated CD4 TCRs were dominant at 160-218 and 743-854. Females outnumbered males among donors, who were mostly white British; clonal diversity was possibly underestimated.

The CDR3 runs to 12 residues. The germline V gene encodes CDR1 MDHEN and CDR2 SYDVKM. Trimming stripped 8 bases from V and 4 bases from J, with 12 bases between. This receptor was obtained from an adult who received the AZD1222 COVID-19 vaccine. This sample comprised peripheral blood, obtained 28 days after the second AZD1222 dose. The chain recombines TRBV28 with TRBJ2-7, with D perhaps TRBD1 (6 bases). The CDR3 spells CASWDTGYEQYF. DNA of the CDR3: TGTGCCAGCTGGGACACAGGGTACGAGCAGTACTTC. The variable domain in full, with the rest retrieved from reference TRBV28 and TRBJ2-7, is DVKVTQSSRYLVKRTGEKVFLECVQDMDHENMFWYRQDPGLGLRLIYFSYDVKMKEKGDIPEGYSVSREKKERFSLILESASTNQTSMYLCASWDTGYEQYFGPGTRLTVT.